Following are 3 T cell receptor beta chains from one sample sequenced in a study of blood T cell repertoires in COVID-19. The method was immunoSEQ multiplex PCR; TCRdb's version includes in-frame clones alone and lacks a portion of them. The table records about 49,000 clones, roughly four fifths of them present only once. The sample consisted of peripheral blood. These receptor sequences come from a woman in her fifties or sixties with acute or convalescent COVID-19.

This chain links TRBV6-6 with TRBJ2-2; D gene uncertain. CDR3 length equals 16 residues. The germline V gene encodes CDR1 MNHNY and CDR2 SVGAGI (reference sequence). With 2 bases removed from V and 4 bases from J, the gap between germline ends came to 14 bases. The DNA for the CDR3 is TGTGCCAGCAGTTACCGTCTATCAGGTTCCACCGGGGAGCTGTTTTTT. Its protein is CASSYRLSGSTGELFF.

CDR3 loop: CASSVTSGTGASYEQYF. The CDR3 nucleotides read TGTGCCAGCAGTGTCACATCCGGGACAGGGGCTTCCTACGAGCAGTACTTC. This chain uses TRBV6-1 with TRBJ2-7, with 10 positions matching TRBD1. Germline CDR1 reads MNHNS; CDR2 reads SASEGT. The CDR3 has 17 residues. V gave up 4 bases and J gave up 1 base; unmatched junction bases: 10.

DNA of the CDR3: TGCAGCGCCCGGACACGTGGGGGACTTAATGAAAAACTGTTTTTT. It encodes CSARTRGGLNEKLFF. The chain links TRBV29-1 to TRBJ1-4; weak D call: TRBD1 (5 bases). The CDR3 consists of 15 residues. Germline loops: CDR1 SQVTM, CDR2 ANQGSEA. Trimming stripped 7 bases from V and 4 bases from J, with 19 bases between.